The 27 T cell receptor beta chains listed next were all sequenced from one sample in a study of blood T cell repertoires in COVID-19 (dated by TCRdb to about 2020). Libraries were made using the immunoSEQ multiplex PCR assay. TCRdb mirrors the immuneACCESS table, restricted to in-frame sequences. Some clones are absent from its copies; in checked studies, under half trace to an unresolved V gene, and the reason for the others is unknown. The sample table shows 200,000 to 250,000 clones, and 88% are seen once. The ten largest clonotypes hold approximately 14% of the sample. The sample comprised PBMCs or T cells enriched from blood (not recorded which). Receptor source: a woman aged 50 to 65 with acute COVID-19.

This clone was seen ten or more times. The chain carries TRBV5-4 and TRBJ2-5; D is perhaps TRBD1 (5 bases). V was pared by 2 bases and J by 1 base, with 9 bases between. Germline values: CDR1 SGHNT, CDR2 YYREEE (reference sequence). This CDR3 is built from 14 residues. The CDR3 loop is CASSFRQSQETQYF. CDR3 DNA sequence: TGTGCCAGCAGCTTTCGACAGAGCCAAGAGACCCAGTACTTC.

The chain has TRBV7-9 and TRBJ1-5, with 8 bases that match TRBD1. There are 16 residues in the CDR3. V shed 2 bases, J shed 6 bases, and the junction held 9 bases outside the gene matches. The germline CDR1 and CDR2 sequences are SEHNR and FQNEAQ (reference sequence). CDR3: CASSLTPLTGGQPQHF. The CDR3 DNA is TGTGCCAGCAGCTTAACGCCCCTCACAGGGGGTCAGCCCCAGCATTTT.

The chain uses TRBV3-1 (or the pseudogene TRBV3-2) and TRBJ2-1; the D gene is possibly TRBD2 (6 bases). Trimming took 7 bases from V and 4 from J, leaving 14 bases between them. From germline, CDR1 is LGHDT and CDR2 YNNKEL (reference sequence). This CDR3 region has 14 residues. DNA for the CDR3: TGTGCCAGCACCGAACGGGAGAGTTACAATGAGCAGTTCTTC. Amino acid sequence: CASTERESYNEQFF.

CDR3 nucleotide sequence: TGCGCCAGCAGCTTGGTGACTAGCGGGGCCTACGAGCAGTACTTC. Its translation: CASSLVTSGAYEQYF. This chain links TRBV5-1 with TRBJ2-7; 11 bases match TRBD2. The CDR3 spans 15 residues. Germline CDR1 reads SGHRS; CDR2 reads YFSETQ. V dropped 0 bases and J dropped 2; count of bases not matched to a gene: 1. Looking up the rest from reference TRBV5-1 and TRBJ2-7 gives the full variable domain: KAGVTQTPRYLIKTRGQQVTLSCSPISGHRSVSWYQQTPGQGLQFLFEYFSETQRNKGNFPGRFSGRQFSNSRSEMNVSTLELGDSALYLCASSLVTSGAYEQYFGPGTRLTVT.

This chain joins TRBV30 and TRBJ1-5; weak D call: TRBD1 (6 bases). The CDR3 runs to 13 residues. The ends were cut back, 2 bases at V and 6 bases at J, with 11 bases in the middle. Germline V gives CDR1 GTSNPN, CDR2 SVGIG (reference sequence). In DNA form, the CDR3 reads TGTGCCTGGAGTCCCGGGGGGCCTCAGCCCCAGCATTTT. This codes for CAWSPGGPQPQHF.

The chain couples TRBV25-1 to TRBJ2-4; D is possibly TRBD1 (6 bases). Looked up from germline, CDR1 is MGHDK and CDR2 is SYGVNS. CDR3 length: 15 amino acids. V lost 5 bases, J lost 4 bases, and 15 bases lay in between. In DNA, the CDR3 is TGTGCCAGCAGTACCTTAGACAGGACAAAAAACATTCAGTACTTC. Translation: CASSTLDRTKNIQYF.

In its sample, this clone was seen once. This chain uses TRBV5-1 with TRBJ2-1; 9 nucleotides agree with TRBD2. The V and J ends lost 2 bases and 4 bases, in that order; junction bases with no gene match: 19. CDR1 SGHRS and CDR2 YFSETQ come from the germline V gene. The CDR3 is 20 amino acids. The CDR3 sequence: CASSFFGSGSVSGRYNEQFF. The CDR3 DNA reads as TGCGCCAGCAGCTTTTTCGGTAGCGGGAGCGTGAGCGGCCGATACAATGAGCAGTTCTTC.

The CDR3 spells CASSSGRGFSSYEQYF. As DNA, the CDR3 is TGTGCCAGCAGCTCGGGGAGGGGGTTCAGCTCCTACGAGCAGTACTTC. The genes are TRBV7-9 and TRBJ2-7, with D possibly matching TRBD2 (7 bases). Trimming cost V 4 bases and J 0 bases, with 16 bases left between them. From germline, CDR1 is SEHNR and CDR2 FQNEAQ (reference sequence). There are 16 residues in the CDR3.

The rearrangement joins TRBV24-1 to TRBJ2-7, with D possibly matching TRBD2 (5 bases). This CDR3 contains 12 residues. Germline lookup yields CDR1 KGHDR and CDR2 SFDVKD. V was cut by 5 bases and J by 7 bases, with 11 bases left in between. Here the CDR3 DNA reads TGTGCCACCAGTGGCCCGGGGAAAGAGCAGTACTTC. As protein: CATSGPGKEQYF.

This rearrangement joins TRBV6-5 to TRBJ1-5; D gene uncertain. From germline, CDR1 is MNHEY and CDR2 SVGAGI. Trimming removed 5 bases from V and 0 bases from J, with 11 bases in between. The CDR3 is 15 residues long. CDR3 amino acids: CASSRQILSNQPQHF. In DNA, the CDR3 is TGTGCCAGCAGTAGACAAATTCTTAGCAATCAGCCCCAGCATTTT.

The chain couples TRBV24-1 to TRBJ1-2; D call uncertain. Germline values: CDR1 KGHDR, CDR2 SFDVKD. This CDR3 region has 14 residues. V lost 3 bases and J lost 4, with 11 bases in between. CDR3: CATSDPGISYGYTF. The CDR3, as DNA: TGTGCCACCAGTGATCCCGGGATCTCCTATGGCTACACCTTC.

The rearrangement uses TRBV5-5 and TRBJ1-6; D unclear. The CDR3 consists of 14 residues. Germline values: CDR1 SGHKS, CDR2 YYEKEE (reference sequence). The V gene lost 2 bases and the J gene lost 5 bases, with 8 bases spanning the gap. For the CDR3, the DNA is TGTGCCAGCAGCTTCGAGCCAAATAATTCACCCCTCCACTTT. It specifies CASSFEPNNSPLHF.

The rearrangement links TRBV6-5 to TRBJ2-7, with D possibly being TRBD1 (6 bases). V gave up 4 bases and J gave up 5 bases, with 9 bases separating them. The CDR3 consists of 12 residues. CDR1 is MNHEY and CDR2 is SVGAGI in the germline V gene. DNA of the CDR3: TGTGCCAGCAGTTTGTACAGGGACGAGCAGTACTTC. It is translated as CASSLYRDEQYF.

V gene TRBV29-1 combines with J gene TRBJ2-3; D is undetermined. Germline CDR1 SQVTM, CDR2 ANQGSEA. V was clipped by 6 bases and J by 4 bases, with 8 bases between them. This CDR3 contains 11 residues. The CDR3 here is CSVEHPDTQYF. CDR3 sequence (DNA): TGCAGCGTGGAGCACCCAGATACGCAGTATTTT.

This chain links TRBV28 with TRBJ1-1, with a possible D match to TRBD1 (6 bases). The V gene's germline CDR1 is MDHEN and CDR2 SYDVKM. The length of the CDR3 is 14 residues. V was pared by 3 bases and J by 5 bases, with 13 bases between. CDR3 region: CASSLGHRGTEAFF. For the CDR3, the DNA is TGTGCCAGCAGTTTGGGACACCGAGGGACTGAAGCTTTCTTT.

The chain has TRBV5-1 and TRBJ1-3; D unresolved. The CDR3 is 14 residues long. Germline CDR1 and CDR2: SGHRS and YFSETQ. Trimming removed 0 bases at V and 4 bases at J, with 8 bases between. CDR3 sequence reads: CASSLGQLGNTIYF. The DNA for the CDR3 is TGCGCCAGCAGCTTGGGGCAGTTAGGAAACACCATATATTTT. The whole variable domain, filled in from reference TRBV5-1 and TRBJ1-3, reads KAGVTQTPRYLIKTRGQQVTLSCSPISGHRSVSWYQQTPGQGLQFLFEYFSETQRNKGNFPGRFSGRQFSNSRSEMNVSTLELGDSALYLCASSLGQLGNTIYFGEGSWLTVV.

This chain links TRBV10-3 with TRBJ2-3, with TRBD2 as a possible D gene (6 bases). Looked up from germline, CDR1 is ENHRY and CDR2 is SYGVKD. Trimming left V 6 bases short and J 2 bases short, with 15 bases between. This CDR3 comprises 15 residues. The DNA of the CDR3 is TGTGCCATCAGCCCTAGGGCTAGCGCCACAGATACGCAGTATTTT. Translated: CAISPRASATDTQYF.

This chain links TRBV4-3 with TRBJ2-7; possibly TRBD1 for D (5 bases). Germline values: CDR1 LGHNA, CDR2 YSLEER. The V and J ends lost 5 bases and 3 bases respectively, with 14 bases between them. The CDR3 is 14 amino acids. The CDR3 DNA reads TGCGCCAGCAGCTACTCGACAGAAAGCTACGAGCAGTACTTC. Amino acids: CASSYSTESYEQYF.

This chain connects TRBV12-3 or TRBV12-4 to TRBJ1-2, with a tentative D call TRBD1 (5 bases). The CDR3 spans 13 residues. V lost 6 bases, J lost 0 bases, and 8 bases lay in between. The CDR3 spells CASRTETNYGYTF. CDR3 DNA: TGTGCCAGCAGGACAGAAACTAACTATGGCTACACCTTC.

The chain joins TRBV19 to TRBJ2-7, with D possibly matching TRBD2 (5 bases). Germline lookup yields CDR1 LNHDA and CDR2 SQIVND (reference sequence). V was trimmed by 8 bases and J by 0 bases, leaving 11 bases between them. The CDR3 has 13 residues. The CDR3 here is CASSSMSSYEQYF. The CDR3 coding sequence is TGTGCCAGTTCTAGCATGAGCTCCTACGAGCAGTACTTC.

The CDR3 nucleotides are TGTGCCAGCAGCTTTACGCTAGCGGGAGATAGTAATGAGCAGTTCTTC. The encoded protein is CASSFTLAGDSNEQFF. The V and J genes are TRBV7-2 and TRBJ2-1, with 10 nucleotides matching TRBD2. The CDR3 loop spans 16 amino acids. J gave up 7 bases and V 3 bases, and 9 bases lay outside the gene matches. Germline V gene lookup returns CDR1 SGHTA and CDR2 FQGNSA.

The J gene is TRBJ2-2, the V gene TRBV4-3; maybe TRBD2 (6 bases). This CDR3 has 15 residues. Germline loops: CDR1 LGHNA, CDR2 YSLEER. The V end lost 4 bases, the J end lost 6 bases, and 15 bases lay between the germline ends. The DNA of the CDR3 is TGCGCCAGCAGCCTTCGACTAGAGGGGCCCGGGGAGCTGTTTTTT. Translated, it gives CASSLRLEGPGELFF.

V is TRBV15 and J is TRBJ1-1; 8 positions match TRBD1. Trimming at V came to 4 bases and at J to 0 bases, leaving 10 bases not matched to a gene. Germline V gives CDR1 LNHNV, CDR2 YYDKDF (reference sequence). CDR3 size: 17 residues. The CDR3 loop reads CATSTFSGTGVNTEAFF. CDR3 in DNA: TGTGCCACCAGCACTTTCTCCGGGACAGGAGTGAACACTGAAGCTTTCTTT.

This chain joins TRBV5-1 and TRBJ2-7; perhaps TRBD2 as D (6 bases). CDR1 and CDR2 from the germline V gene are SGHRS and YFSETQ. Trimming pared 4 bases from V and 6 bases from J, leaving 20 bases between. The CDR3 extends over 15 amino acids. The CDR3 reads CASSASDGGTGEQYF. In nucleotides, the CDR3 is TGCGCCAGCAGCGCATCCGATGGGGGGACGGGCGAGCAGTACTTC. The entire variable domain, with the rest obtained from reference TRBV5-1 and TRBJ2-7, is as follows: KAGVTQTPRYLIKTRGQQVTLSCSPISGHRSVSWYQQTPGQGLQFLFEYFSETQRNKGNFPGRFSGRQFSNSRSEMNVSTLELGDSALYLCASSASDGGTGEQYFGPGTRLTVT.

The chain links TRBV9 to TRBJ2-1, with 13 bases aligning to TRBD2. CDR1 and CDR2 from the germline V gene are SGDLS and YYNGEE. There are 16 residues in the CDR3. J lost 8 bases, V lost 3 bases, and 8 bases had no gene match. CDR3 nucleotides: TGTGCCAGCAGCGCACAGACTAGCGGGAGGCCCCATGAGCAGTTCTTC. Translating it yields CASSAQTSGRPHEQFF.

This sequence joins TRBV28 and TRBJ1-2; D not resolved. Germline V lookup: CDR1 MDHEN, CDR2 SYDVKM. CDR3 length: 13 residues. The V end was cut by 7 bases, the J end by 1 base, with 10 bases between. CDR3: CASISPVNYGYTF. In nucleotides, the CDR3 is TGTGCCAGCATCTCTCCGGTTAACTATGGCTACACCTTC.

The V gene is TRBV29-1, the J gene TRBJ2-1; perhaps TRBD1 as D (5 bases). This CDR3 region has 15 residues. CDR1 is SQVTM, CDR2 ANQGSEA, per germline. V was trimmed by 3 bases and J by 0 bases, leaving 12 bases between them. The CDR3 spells CSVDRWTSSYNEQFF. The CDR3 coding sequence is TGCAGCGTTGATAGGTGGACAAGCTCCTACAATGAGCAGTTCTTC.